This passage covers 14 T cell receptor beta chains from one sample sequenced in a study of identical twins. TCRdb independently ran MiXCR on the 5' RACE reads; one entry per CDR3 protein. The sample records 350,000 to 500,000 distinct CDR3 sequences, approximately 17% being singletons. What was sequenced was naive T cells sorted from blood. These receptors originate from a man in his fifties or sixties in good health.

This clonotype was detected a few times. V is TRBV29-1 and J is TRBJ1-1; D is perhaps TRBD1 (6 bases). The germline CDR1 and CDR2 sequences are SQVTM and ANQGSEA. V was trimmed by 6 bases and J by 4 bases, leaving 9 bases between them. CDR3 length: 11 amino acids. CDR3 nucleotide sequence: TGCAGCGTACAGGGTGGCACTGAAGCTTTCTTT. Translating it yields CSVQGGTEAFF.

This clonotype was detected only a few times. The V gene is TRBV27, the J gene TRBJ1-6; D is uncertain. The CDR3 runs 14 residues. Looked up from germline, CDR1 is MNHEY and CDR2 is SMNVEV (reference sequence). Trimming removed 8 bases from V and 10 bases from J, with 18 bases in between. CDR3 residues: CASGLGGAGSPLHF. In DNA, the CDR3 is TGTGCCAGCGGCCTGGGAGGAGCGGGGTCACCCCTCCACTTT.

This clonotype was observed a few times. The chain joins TRBV6-2 or TRBV6-3 to TRBJ2-1, with 8 bases aligning to TRBD2. The germline CDR1 and CDR2 sequences are MNHEY and SVGEGT. The CDR3 is 15 residues long. The V segment lost 8 bases and the J segment 7 bases; nucleotides outside the gene matches: 13. CDR3: CASLLAGGAGNEQFF. The CDR3 bases are TGTGCCAGCTTACTAGCCGGGGGGGCTGGAAATGAGCAGTTCTTC.

In this sample, this clonotype turned up a few times. V usage is TRBV5-1 and J usage is TRBJ1-5; 7 bases are shared with TRBD1. The germline V gene has CDR1 SGHRS and CDR2 YFSETQ. Trimming at V came to 0 bases and at J to 0 bases, leaving 9 bases not matched to a gene. The CDR3 totals 18 residues. The CDR3 sequence is CASSLVRTGNDSNQPQHF. In nucleotides, the CDR3 is TGCGCCAGCAGCTTGGTTCGGACAGGCAACGATAGCAATCAGCCCCAGCATTTT.

The rearrangement links TRBV12-3 or TRBV12-4 to TRBJ2-5; 11 nucleotides line up with TRBD2. With V trimmed by 3 bases and J by 2 bases, 5 bases remained unmatched. CDR3 length equals 16 residues. CDR3 nucleotide sequence: TGTGCCAGCAGTTTTCGACTAGCGGGGTCGCAAGAGACCCAGTACTTC. This translates into CASSFRLAGSQETQYF.

The rearrangement joins TRBV12-3 or TRBV12-4 to TRBJ1-1; D gene uncertain. The CDR3 length is 13 residues. V dropped 7 bases and J dropped 4 bases, with 13 bases sitting between them. Written as DNA, the CDR3 is TGTGCCAGCACTGTCATGCGGGTCACTGAAGCTTTCTTT. It translates to CASTVMRVTEAFF.

This clonotype occurred many times. The chain combines TRBV5-1 with TRBJ1-2; perhaps TRBD1 as D (5 bases). Trimming took 0 bases from V and 3 from J, leaving 12 bases between them. The length of the CDR3 is 15 residues. CDR1 SGHRS and CDR2 YFSETQ come from the germline V gene. CDR3 sequence: CASSLGSGDHYGYTF. In DNA form, the CDR3 reads TGCGCCAGCAGCTTGGGATCGGGGGACCACTATGGCTACACCTTC.

This clonotype was found many times. The chain links TRBV28 to TRBJ1-5; D is unclear. V was clipped by 3 bases and J by 6 bases, with 12 bases between them. CDR1 is MDHEN, CDR2 SYDVKM, per germline. The CDR3 is 14 amino acids. CDR3 sequence reads: CASSFDKEVQPQHF. CDR3 coding DNA: TGTGCCAGCAGTTTCGACAAGGAGGTTCAGCCCCAGCATTTT. Using reference TRBV28 and TRBJ1-5 for the parts outside the CDR3, the full variable domain is DVKVTQSSRYLVKRTGEKVFLECVQDMDHENMFWYRQDPGLGLRLIYFSYDVKMKEKGDIPEGYSVSREKKERFSLILESASTNQTSMYLCASSFDKEVQPQHFGDGTRLSIL.

The chain links TRBV6-1 to TRBJ2-3; 13 nucleotides match TRBD2. V was pared by 6 bases and J by 0 bases, with 9 bases of the junction left unmatched. This CDR3 is built from 18 residues. Germline values: CDR1 MNHNS, CDR2 SASEGT. The chain's CDR3 is CASSPGLAGETSTDTQYF. CDR3 in DNA: TGTGCCAGCAGCCCCGGACTAGCGGGGGAGACTAGCACAGATACGCAGTATTTT.

This clonotype was seen more than once but under ten times. The chain joins TRBV20-1 to TRBJ1-1; a weak D match, TRBD1 (5 bases). In germline, CDR1 is DFQATT, CDR2 SNEGSKA (reference sequence). This CDR3 contains 13 residues. Between the trimmed V and J ends, which lost 6 bases and 2 bases, there was a span of 13 bases. In nucleotides, the CDR3 is TGCAGTGCCAAAAGACGGACAAACACTGAAGCTTTCTTT. It encodes CSAKRRTNTEAFF.

This clonotype was detected ten times or more. This chain uses TRBV6-5 with TRBJ2-7; D might be TRBD2 (5 bases). Germline-derived CDR1 and CDR2 are MNHEY and SVGAGI. The CDR3 is 11 residues long. The V gene lost 4 bases and the J gene lost 7 bases, with 8 bases spanning the gap. Here the CDR3 DNA reads TGTGCCAGCAGTTCGGGGTGGGAGCAGTACTTC. This sequence encodes CASSSGWEQYF.

This clonotype was recorded a few times. The rearrangement uses TRBV5-5 and TRBJ1-4; 7 bases map to TRBD1. V was clipped by 3 bases and J by 8 bases; unmatched bases: 13. The CDR3 spans 16 residues. CDR1 is SGHKS and CDR2 is YYEKEE in the germline V gene (reference sequence). CDR3 DNA: TGTGCCAGCAGCTCCCTAAAGACAGGGACTGTCGAAAAACTGTTTTTT. This translates into CASSSLKTGTVEKLFF.

Only a few counts were recorded for this clonotype. The chain combines TRBV20-1 with TRBJ2-7; 9 nucleotides line up with TRBD2. The CDR3 runs to 15 residues. Germline values: CDR1 DFQATT, CDR2 SNEGSKA (reference sequence). Trimming cost V 3 bases and J 0 bases; bases outside gene matches: 6. The CDR3 sequence is CSASPSGVSSYEQYF. The CDR3 coding sequence is TGCAGTGCTAGCCCTAGCGGGGTGAGCTCCTACGAGCAGTACTTC.

This clonotype was detected a few times. The CDR3 protein is CASSSAGQGAFF. Here the CDR3 DNA reads TGTGCCAGCAGCTCTGCCGGACAGGGAGCTTTCTTT. J is TRBJ1-1 and V is TRBV7-9, with 8 bases fitting TRBD1. The CDR3 has 12 residues. V dropped 4 bases and J dropped 10; count of bases not matched to a gene: 5. Looked up from germline, CDR1 is SEHNR and CDR2 is FQNEAQ (reference sequence).